Sequencing of this TCR beta chain was carried out in a study of T cell changes during pregnancy in multiple sclerosis. Sequencing used immunoSEQ multiplex PCR; TCRdb keeps in-frame clones, though not all of them. The sample records about 53,000 clones, around 90% being singletons. The clonotype originates from a female donor in good health, enrolled as a control in a pregnancy study. The material sequenced was peripheral blood, taken after pregnancy.

The DNA of the CDR3 is TGTGCCAGCAGTCGAGGATCTGGCGGCTACACCTTC. It encodes CASSRGSGGYTF. V and J are TRBV28 and TRBJ1-2; D remains unclear. This CDR3 is 12 amino acids long. Trimming removed 5 bases at V and 8 bases at J, with 12 bases between. Germline CDR1 reads MDHEN; CDR2 reads SYDVKM.